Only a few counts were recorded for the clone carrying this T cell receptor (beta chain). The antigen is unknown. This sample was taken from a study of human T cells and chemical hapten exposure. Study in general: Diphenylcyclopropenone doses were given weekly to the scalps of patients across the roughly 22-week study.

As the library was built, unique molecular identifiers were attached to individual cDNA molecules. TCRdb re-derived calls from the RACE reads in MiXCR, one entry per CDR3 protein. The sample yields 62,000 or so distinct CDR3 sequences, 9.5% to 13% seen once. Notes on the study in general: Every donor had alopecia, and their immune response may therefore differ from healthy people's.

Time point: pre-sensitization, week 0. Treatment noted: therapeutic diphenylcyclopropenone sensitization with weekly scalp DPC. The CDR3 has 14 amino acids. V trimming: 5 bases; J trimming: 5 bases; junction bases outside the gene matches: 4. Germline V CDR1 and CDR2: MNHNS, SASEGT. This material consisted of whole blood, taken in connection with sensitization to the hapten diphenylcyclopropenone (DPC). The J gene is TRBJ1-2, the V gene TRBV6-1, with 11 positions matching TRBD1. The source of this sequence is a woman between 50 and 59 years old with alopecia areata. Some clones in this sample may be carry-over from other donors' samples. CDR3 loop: CASSLDRGQYGYTF. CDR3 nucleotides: TGTGCCAGCAGTCTGGACAGGGGGCAATATGGCTACACCTTC.